In this sample, the clone carrying this T cell receptor beta chain turned up many times. Its specificity is unknown. Using genomic DNA as the template, TCR beta VDJ and CDR3 profiling was carried out. TCRdb redid the calling of the reads with MiXCR, one entry per CDR3 protein. The data contain hundreds of thousands of distinct CDR3 sequences, around 30% of them singletons. This sample is drawn from a study of CD8+CD57+ T cells in acquired aplastic anemia. Study background: DNA from sorted CD4+ and CD8+ cells averaged around 3.2 ug. Notes on the study in general: Controls did not differ significantly from patients in CD8+ Simpson's diversity. Overlapping CD8+ CDR3 repertoires of patients and controls contained approximately 29 shared sequences.

The CDR3 has 12 residues. Trimming removed 1 base at V and 9 bases at J, with 10 bases between. The patients chosen for sequencing had shown expansion of CD8+CD57+ cells (detected by flow cytometry). Prior therapy had not been administered to any patient at the time of blood sampling. Sequenced: sorted CD4+, CD8+, or CD8+CD57+ T cells (not recorded which) from PBMCs. The sequence came from a human donor with aplastic anemia. The chain recombines TRBV12-3 or TRBV12-4 with TRBJ2-7; D may be TRBD2 (6 bases). The CDR3 DNA follows: TGTGCCAGCAGTTTAGGGGACTTAAGGCAGTACTTC. The encoded protein is CASSLGDLRQYF.